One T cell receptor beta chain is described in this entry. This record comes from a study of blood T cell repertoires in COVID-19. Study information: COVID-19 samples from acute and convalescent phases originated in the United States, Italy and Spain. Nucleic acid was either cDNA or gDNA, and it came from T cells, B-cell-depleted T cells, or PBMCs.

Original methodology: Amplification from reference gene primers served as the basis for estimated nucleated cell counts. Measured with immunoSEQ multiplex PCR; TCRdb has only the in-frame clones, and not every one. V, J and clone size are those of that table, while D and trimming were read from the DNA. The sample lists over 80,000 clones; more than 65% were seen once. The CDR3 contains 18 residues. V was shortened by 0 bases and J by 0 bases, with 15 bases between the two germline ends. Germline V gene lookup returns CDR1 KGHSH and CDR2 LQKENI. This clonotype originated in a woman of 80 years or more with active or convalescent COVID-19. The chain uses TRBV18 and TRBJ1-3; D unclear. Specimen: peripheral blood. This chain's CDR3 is CASSPPGMNNLSGNTIYF. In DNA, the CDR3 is TGTGCCAGCTCACCACCCGGGATGAACAACCTCTCTGGAAACACCATATATTTT.